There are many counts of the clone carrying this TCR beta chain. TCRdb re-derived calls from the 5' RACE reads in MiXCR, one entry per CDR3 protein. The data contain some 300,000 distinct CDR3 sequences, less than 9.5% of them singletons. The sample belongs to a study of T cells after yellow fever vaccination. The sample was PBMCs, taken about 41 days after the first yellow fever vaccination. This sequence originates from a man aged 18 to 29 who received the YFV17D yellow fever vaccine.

CDR3 sequence: CASSPPGRNTEAFF. The CDR3 nucleotides are TGTGCCAGCAGTCCCCCCGGGAGGAACACTGAAGCTTTCTTT. The chain carries TRBV5-4 and TRBJ1-1; no reliable D call. CDR3 length: 14 amino acids. CDR1 is SGHNT, CDR2 YYREEE, per germline (reference sequence). V was clipped by 5 bases and J by 1 base, with 12 bases between them.